Shown below are 26 T cell receptor beta chains from a single sample sequenced in a study of cytomegalovirus exposure and HLA in healthy donors. Method: immunoSEQ multiplex PCR; TCRdb's copy keeps in-frame clones and lacks some. The repertoire has fewer than 95,000 clones, around 82% of them found once; the top ten carry 9.5% to 13%. The sequencing sample was made of PBMCs. These receptors came from a young woman in good health and CMV-seropositive.

The CDR3 DNA sequence: TGTGCCAGCAGCTTGGGCGGGTTTGGCAATCAGCCCCAGCATTTT. Its protein is CASSLGGFGNQPQHF. V usage is TRBV5-6 and J usage is TRBJ1-5, with unresolved D. From germline, CDR1 is SGHDT and CDR2 YYEEEE. The CDR3 loop spans 15 amino acids. Trimming removed 0 bases at V and 2 bases at J, with 9 bases between. Full variable domain (rest looked up from reference TRBV5-6 and TRBJ1-5): DAGVTQSPTHLIKTRGQQVTLRCSPKSGHDTVSWYQQALGQGPQFIFQYYEEEERQRGNFPDRFSGHQFPNYSSELNVNALLLGDSALYLCASSLGGFGNQPQHFGDGTRLSIL.

This chain connects TRBV28 to TRBJ2-7; D is perhaps TRBD2 (5 bases). This CDR3 contains 15 residues. The germline gives CDR1 MDHEN, CDR2 SYDVKM. Trimming shortened V by 3 bases and J by 1 base, and 13 bases separated the two germline ends. CDR3 loop: CASSFSEADSYEQYF. DNA of the CDR3: TGTGCCAGCAGTTTCTCAGAAGCGGATTCCTACGAGCAGTACTTC.

In this sample, this clone turned up a few times. The V and J genes are TRBV7-9 and TRBJ2-7, with a weak D call TRBD1 (6 bases). This CDR3 comprises 12 residues. The V gene lost 5 bases and the J gene lost 4 bases, with 9 bases spanning the gap. Looked up from germline, CDR1 is SEHNR and CDR2 is FQNEAQ (reference sequence). CDR3 nucleotides: TGTGCCAGCAGCCGGACAGTTTACGAGCAGTACTTC. Protein sequence: CASSRTVYEQYF.

This clone was counted a few times. The rearrangement joins TRBV18 to TRBJ1-2; D unresolved. This CDR3 region has 12 residues. Trimming stripped 2 bases from V and 6 bases from J, with 7 bases between. Germline-derived CDR1 and CDR2 are KGHSH and LQKENI. As DNA, the CDR3 is TGTGCCAGCTCACCATCCGGGGATGGCTACACCTTC. It specifies CASSPSGDGYTF.

The V and J genes are TRBV7-9 and TRBJ1-5, with 8 bases aligning to TRBD1. The CDR3 runs 14 residues. Unmatched junction bases numbered 5, after V lost 3 bases and J lost 7 bases. In germline, CDR1 is SEHNR, CDR2 FQNEAQ (reference sequence). The CDR3 nucleotides read TGTGCCAGCAGCTTCACAGGGGGAGAACAGCCCCAGCATTTT. It translates to CASSFTGGEQPQHF.

This clone has only one observation. This chain uses TRBV11-2 with TRBJ1-1, with no clear D. The CDR3 extends over 15 amino acids. The V gene's germline CDR1 is SGHAT and CDR2 FQNNGV. Trimming took off 5 bases at V and 0 bases at J, with 13 bases between the two ends. This chain's CDR3 is CASSEVGGLNTEAFF. The CDR3 DNA reads as TGTGCCAGCAGCGAGGTAGGAGGGTTGAACACTGAAGCTTTCTTT.

The V gene is TRBV5-6, the J gene TRBJ2-7; TRBD2 agrees at 10 bases. The CDR3 is made up of 18 amino acids. Germline V gene lookup returns CDR1 SGHDT and CDR2 YYEEEE. The V gene end was trimmed by 2 bases and the J gene end by 0 bases; junction bases not matched to a gene: 11. The CDR3 bases are TGTGCCAGCAGCTTCGGTCTAGCGGGGGCCCAGAGCTCCTACGAGCAGTACTTC. Amino acids: CASSFGLAGAQSSYEQYF.

The chain links TRBV5-5 to TRBJ2-7, with D perhaps TRBD2 (5 bases). The CDR3 loop spans 14 amino acids. Germline V gene sequence: CDR1 SGHKS, CDR2 YYEKEE (reference sequence). The V and J ends lost 6 bases and 5 bases respectively, with 18 bases between them. CDR3 region: CASTREGWLDEQYF. The CDR3 nucleotides read TGTGCCAGCACTCGCGAGGGTTGGCTCGACGAGCAGTACTTC.

This chain connects TRBV7-9 to TRBJ1-5, with TRBD1 as a possible D gene (5 bases). Trimming took 5 bases from V and 1 from J, leaving 12 bases between them. This CDR3 is 15 amino acids long. Germline lookup yields CDR1 SEHNR and CDR2 FQNEAQ (reference sequence). The CDR3 is CASSPRGGSNQPQHF. The CDR3 nucleotides read TGTGCCAGCAGCCCTAGGGGTGGCAGCAATCAGCCCCAGCATTTT.

This clone was counted only a few times. The chain couples TRBV15 to TRBJ2-1, with TRBD2 identical over 15 bases. Germline V CDR1 and CDR2: LNHNV, YYDKDF (reference sequence). The CDR3 contains 15 residues. The J segment lost 8 bases and the V segment lost 5 bases, leaving 4 bases of the junction unmatched. The CDR3 is CATSARTSGGDEQFF. CDR3 DNA sequence: TGTGCCACCAGCGCCCGGACTAGCGGGGGGGATGAGCAGTTCTTC.

This chain uses TRBV30 with TRBJ1-2; D unresolved. Germline-derived CDR1 and CDR2 are GTSNPN and SVGIG (reference sequence). The V gene lost 4 bases and the J gene lost 2 bases, with 11 bases spanning the gap. The CDR3 sequence is 13 residues long. The CDR3: CAWTLGRNYGYTF. The CDR3 region has the DNA TGTGCCTGGACGCTGGGCAGAAACTATGGCTACACCTTC.

The V gene is TRBV6-1, the J gene TRBJ2-7, with a tentative D call TRBD1 (6 bases). The CDR3 consists of 14 residues. Germline lookup yields CDR1 MNHNS and CDR2 SASEGT. V was shortened by 6 bases and J by 10 bases, with 22 bases between the two germline ends. The CDR3 nucleotides are TGTGCCAGCAGGCGTGGGCCAACAGGGATAGGACAGTACTTC. Translated: CASRRGPTGIGQYF.

The chain employs TRBV30 and TRBJ1-5; 7 bases line up with TRBD1. V was clipped by 3 bases and J by 7 bases; unmatched bases: 6. The CDR3 spans 13 residues. Germline V CDR1 and CDR2: GTSNPN, SVGIG (reference sequence). Here the CDR3 reads CAWSEGGQQPQHF. CDR3 sequence (DNA): TGTGCCTGGAGCGAAGGGGGCCAACAGCCCCAGCATTTT.

This rearrangement joins TRBV5-1 to TRBJ2-1, with D possibly being TRBD1 (6 bases). Germline CDR1 SGHRS, CDR2 YFSETQ. Trimming took off 4 bases at V and 4 bases at J, with 12 bases between the two ends. The CDR3 length is 14 residues. CDR3 in amino acids: CASSPTGIYNEQFF. CDR3 sequence (DNA): TGCGCCAGCAGCCCAACAGGGATTTACAATGAGCAGTTCTTC.

The gene calls are TRBV28 and TRBJ1-1, with a weak D call TRBD1 (6 bases). Trimming stripped 3 bases from V and 5 bases from J, with 16 bases between. Germline V gives CDR1 MDHEN, CDR2 SYDVKM. This CDR3 has 15 residues. CDR3 region: CASSFVVRGVTEAFF. For the CDR3, the DNA is TGTGCCAGCAGTTTCGTCGTCAGGGGAGTGACTGAAGCTTTCTTT.

The V call is TRBV21-1, the J call TRBJ2-5; TRBD1, the D gene given by the table, was not confirmed from the DNA. TRBV21-1 is classified as a pseudogene. The CDR3 totals 14 residues. Written as DNA, the CDR3 is TGTGCCAGCAGCAAAGGAGGACAGGGAGAGACCCAGTACTTC. This translates into CASSKGGQGETQYF.

V gene TRBV7-2 combines with J gene TRBJ2-3; 7 bases match TRBD1. CDR1 and CDR2 (germline): SGHTA, FQGNSA. V was clipped by 4 bases and J by 10 bases; unmatched bases: 8. The CDR3 runs to 13 residues. The chain's CDR3 is CASSSGQALSQYF. CDR3 nucleotides: TGTGCCAGCAGCTCTGGACAGGCGCTCTCGCAGTATTTT.

The V call is TRBV9, the J call TRBJ2-3, with 10 bases matching TRBD2. With 3 bases clipped from V and 6 bases from J, the junction kept 7 bases outside the gene matches. The CDR3 extends over 15 amino acids. Germline V gives CDR1 SGDLS, CDR2 YYNGEE. The CDR3 here is CASSGVAGGRDTQYF. CDR3 DNA: TGTGCCAGCAGCGGGGTAGCGGGGGGTAGGGATACGCAGTATTTT.

In its sample, this clone was seen once. V and J are TRBV13 and TRBJ1-1; tentative D call: TRBD1 (6 bases). V lost 5 bases to trimming and J lost 5 bases, with 15 bases between them. The germline V gene has CDR1 PRHDT and CDR2 FYEKMQ (reference sequence). The CDR3 contains 14 residues. The CDR3: CASSGGRGSTEAFF. The CDR3 DNA reads TGTGCCAGCAGCGGGGGCCGAGGCAGTACTGAAGCTTTCTTT.

The chain uses TRBV27 and TRBJ1-2, with TRBD1 matching 7 bases. Trimming removed 5 bases from V and 2 bases from J; junction bases left unmatched: 5. Looked up from germline, CDR1 is MNHEY and CDR2 is SMNVEV (reference sequence). The CDR3 spans 14 residues. The CDR3 protein is CASSHRDSNYGYTF. CDR3 bases: TGTGCCAGCAGTCACCGGGACAGCAACTATGGCTACACCTTC.

This clone has more than one count but fewer than ten. Here the CDR3 reads CASSRGQLISQPQHF. The CDR3 DNA follows: TGTGCCAGTAGTAGGGGACAGCTGATCTCCCAGCCCCAGCATTTT. The chain carries TRBV19 and TRBJ1-5; 7 nucleotides agree with TRBD1. The CDR3 covers 15 residues. Germline V gives CDR1 LNHDA, CDR2 SQIVND (reference sequence). Trimming removed 4 bases from V and 7 bases from J; junction bases left unmatched: 10.

The V gene is TRBV10-2, the J gene TRBJ2-6; D is perhaps TRBD1 (7 bases). The V end lost 1 base, the J end lost 4 bases, and 17 bases lay between the germline ends. The CDR3 runs to 18 residues. Germline V lookup: CDR1 WSHSY, CDR2 SAAADI. CDR3 DNA: TGCGCCAGCAGTGAGTATGGAGGGGGCGCGGGAGGGGCCAACGTCCTGACTTTC. Translation gives CASSEYGGGAGGANVLTF.

The CDR3: CASSYTGVVNYGYTF. CDR3 DNA: TGTGCCAGCAGTTATACGGGGGTGGTAAACTATGGCTACACCTTC. This chain links TRBV6-6 with TRBJ1-2; possible D gene TRBD1, 5 bases. V lost 3 bases and J 2 bases, leaving 13 bases between the germline ends. The CDR3 runs to 15 residues. CDR1 is MNHNY, CDR2 SVGAGI, per germline (reference sequence).

The gene calls are TRBV4-3 and TRBJ2-3; D might be TRBD2 (6 bases). V lost 1 base, J lost 4 bases, and 15 bases lay in between. The CDR3 is 16 amino acids. The V gene's germline CDR1 is LGHNA and CDR2 YSLEER. The CDR3 spells CASSQASWGGADTQYF. The DNA of the CDR3 is TGCGCCAGCAGCCAAGCGTCCTGGGGCGGGGCAGATACGCAGTATTTT.

This chain connects TRBV6-1 to TRBJ1-1, with a tentative D call TRBD1 (6 bases). The CDR3 sequence is 13 residues long. V was clipped by 6 bases and J by 5 bases, with 13 bases between them. CDR1 and CDR2 (germline): MNHNS, SASEGT. Here the CDR3 DNA reads TGTGCCAGCAGCCGAAACAGGGATACTGAAGCTTTCTTT. It translates to CASSRNRDTEAFF.

The genes are TRBV9 and TRBJ2-2, with 7 bases lining up with TRBD1. The V gene's germline CDR1 is SGDLS and CDR2 YYNGEE. V lost 3 bases and J lost 3; bases outside the gene matches: 11. There are 17 residues in the CDR3. The CDR3, as DNA: TGTGCCAGCAGCGCCGGGACAGTTAGGGGATACACCGGGGAGCTGTTTTTT. Protein sequence: CASSAGTVRGYTGELFF.